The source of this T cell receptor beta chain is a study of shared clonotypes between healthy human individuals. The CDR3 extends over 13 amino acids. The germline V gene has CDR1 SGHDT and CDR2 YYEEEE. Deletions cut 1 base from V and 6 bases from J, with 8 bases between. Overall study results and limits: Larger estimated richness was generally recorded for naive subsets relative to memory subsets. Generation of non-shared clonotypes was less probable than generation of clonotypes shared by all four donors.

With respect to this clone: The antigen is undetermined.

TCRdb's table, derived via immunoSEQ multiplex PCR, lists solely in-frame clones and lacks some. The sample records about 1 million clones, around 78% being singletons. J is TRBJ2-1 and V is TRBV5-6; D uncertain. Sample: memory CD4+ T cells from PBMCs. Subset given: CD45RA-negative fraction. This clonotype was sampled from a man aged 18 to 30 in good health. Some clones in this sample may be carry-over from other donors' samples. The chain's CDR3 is CASSLLSSNEQFF. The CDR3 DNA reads TGTGCCAGCAGCTTGCTTAGTTCCAATGAGCAGTTCTTC.